Listed below are T cell receptor beta chains from one sample, sequenced in a study of blood T cell repertoires in COVID-19. Sequenced by immunoSEQ multiplex PCR; TCRdb stores in-frame clones only, minus some. The sample has 150,000 or so clones; 70% to 85% are singletons. Source material: PBMCs or T cells enriched from blood (not recorded which). These receptor sequences come from a middle-aged man who had recovered from COVID-19. The CDR3 runs from the conserved cysteine through the conserved F or W. D genes are given only for firm matches. Clone size is stated in some rows and not others, as once, few, many or a class when expanded.

v_gene	j_gene	abundance	d_gene	CDR3aa	CDR3nt
TRBV19	TRBJ1-6	.	.	CASSASTGQYSPLHF	TGTGCCAGTAGTGCCTCTACCGGACAGTATTCACCCCTCCACTTT
TRBV30	TRBJ2-3	.	.	CAFTGLRKFTDTQYF	TGTGCCTTCACGGGACTGAGGAAATTCACAGATACGCAGTATTTT
TRBV6-5	TRBJ1-2	.	.	CASSYSTGNYGYTF	TGTGCCAGCAGTTACTCGACAGGAAACTATGGCTACACCTTC
TRBV30	TRBJ1-3	.	.	CACPDSRSGNTIYF	TGTGCCTGCCCCGACAGTAGGTCTGGAAACACCATATATTTT
TRBV20-1	TRBJ2-7	.	.	CSASRDTSYEQYF	TGCAGTGCTAGTCGCGACACTTCCTACGAGCAGTACTTC
TRBV10-2	TRBJ1-4	.	TRBD1	CASAEVFGQGGEKLFF	TGCGCCAGCGCAGAGGTTTTCGGACAGGGAGGTGAAAAACTGTTTTTT
TRBV6-1	TRBJ2-1	once	TRBD1	CASSEYRGNEQFF	TGTGCCAGCAGTGAATACAGGGGGAATGAGCAGTTCTTC
TRBV4-2	TRBJ2-3	once	TRBD2	CASSLRGGDTDTQYF	TGTGCCAGCAGCCTACGGGGGGGGGACACAGATACGCAGTATTTT
TRBV7-3	TRBJ1-1	once	.	CASSLRPDGGRAEAFF	TGTGCCAGCAGCTTACGTCCCGATGGGGGCAGGGCTGAAGCTTTCTTT
TRBV19	TRBJ1-5	.	TRBD1	CASTQTGILGQPQHF	TGTGCCAGTACGCAGACAGGGATTCTTGGTCAGCCCCAGCATTTT
TRBV29-1	TRBJ2-3	.	TRBD1	CSVAQGVYTQYF	TGCAGCGTTGCTCAGGGGGTGTATACGCAGTATTTT
TRBV4-1	TRBJ1-1	.	.	CASSQTGGNTEAFF	TGCGCCAGCAGCCAGACAGGAGGAAACACTGAAGCTTTCTTT
TRBV30	TRBJ2-7	once	TRBD2	CAWSGTSGWAVTQYF	TGTGCCTGGAGTGGAACTAGCGGGTGGGCGGTCACGCAGTACTTC
TRBV10-3	TRBJ2-1	.	TRBD1	CAIRSGTEGDEQFF	TGTGCCATCAGATCCGGGACAGAGGGAGATGAGCAGTTCTTC
TRBV5-1	TRBJ1-4	.	.	CASSLTATNEKLFF	TGCGCCAGCAGCTTGACAGCAACTAATGAAAAACTGTTTTTT
TRBV6-1	TRBJ2-1	.	TRBD1	CASSEPRRRTGNNEQFF	TGTGCCAGCAGTGAACCGAGGAGGAGGACAGGGAACAATGAGCAGTTCTTC
TRBV9	TRBJ2-5	.	TRBD2	CASSASTSGESQYF	TGTGCCAGCAGCGCCAGCACTAGCGGGGAGTCCCAGTACTTC
TRBV7-6	TRBJ2-1	.	.	CASSLEFGGTKNEQFF	TGTGCCAGCAGCTTAGAGTTTGGCGGGACCAAGAATGAGCAGTTCTTC
TRBV18	TRBJ1-1	.	.	CASSQDSSMNTEAFF	TGTGCCAGCTCACAGGACAGCAGTATGAACACTGAAGCTTTCTTT
TRBV2	TRBJ2-3	once	TRBD2	CASSSLGGSPTDTQYF	TGTGCCAGCAGCTCTTTAGGCGGGAGCCCCACAGATACGCAGTATTTT
TRBV5-1	TRBJ2-5	.	TRBD1	CASSYRGTLYQETQYF	TGCGCCAGCAGCTACAGGGGGACCCTGTACCAAGAGACCCAGTACTTC
TRBV6-5	TRBJ2-3	.	TRBD2	CASSYSLAEDTQYF	TGTGCCAGCAGTTACTCCCTAGCGGAAGATACGCAGTATTTT
TRBV7-9	TRBJ1-4	.	.	CASGFAQGMTNEKLFF	TGTGCCAGCGGGTTTGCTCAGGGAATGACTAATGAAAAACTGTTTTTT
TRBV4-1	TRBJ1-2	.	.	CASSQDTGPSTIPYGYTF	TGCGCCAGCAGCCAAGACACAGGGCCTAGCACAATACCCTATGGCTACACCTTC
TRBV27	TRBJ1-1	once	TRBD1	CASSLSPGGETEAFF	TGTGCCAGCAGTTTATCGCCAGGGGGCGAAACTGAAGCTTTCTTT
TRBV28	TRBJ1-3	.	.	CASSLGPTVTGNTIYF	TGTGCCAGCAGTTTAGGCCCGACAGTCACTGGAAACACCATATATTTT
TRBV5-1	TRBJ1-4	.	.	CASSLAGGGYEKLFF	TGCGCCAGCAGCTTGGCCGGCGGGGGCTATGAAAAACTGTTTTTT
TRBV5-1	TRBJ1-6	once	TRBD1	CASRQGAENSPLHF	TGCGCCAGCAGACAGGGGGCTGAAAATTCACCCCTCCACTTT
TRBV29-1	TRBJ2-5	.	TRBD2	CSVWVAGGAETQYF	TGCAGCGTTTGGGTAGCGGGGGGGGCGGAGACCCAGTACTTC
TRBV6-5	TRBJ1-2	.	.	CASSYSAAVRYGYTF	TGTGCCAGCAGTTACTCGGCCGCGGTCCGCTATGGCTACACCTTC
TRBV28	TRBJ1-6	once	.	CASSSGGASVRSPLHF	TGTGCCAGCAGTTCTGGCGGAGCGTCGGTTCGTTCACCCCTCCACTTT
TRBV5-1	TRBJ1-6	.	.	CASSLGSGGENSPLHF	TGCGCCAGCAGCTTGGGGTCGGGAGGAGAAAATTCACCCCTCCACTTT
TRBV5-1	TRBJ2-5	.	TRBD2	CASSLGTSAHQETQYF	TGCGCCAGCAGCTTGGGGACTAGCGCACACCAAGAGACCCAGTACTTC
TRBV7-6	TRBJ2-7	.	TRBD1	CASSLEQQGIYEQYF	TGTGCCAGCAGCTTAGAACAACAGGGGATCTACGAGCAGTACTTC
TRBV18	TRBJ2-7	.	TRBD1	CASSLLPTGGNEQYF	TGTGCCAGCTCACTTCTTCCGACAGGGGGTAACGAGCAGTACTTC
TRBV7-3	TRBJ2-3	.	TRBD2	CASSPRGLAGASTDTQYF	TGTGCCAGCAGCCCTAGGGGACTAGCGGGGGCCAGCACAGATACGCAGTATTTT
TRBV6-5	TRBJ2-7	.	TRBD1	CASSYSRRQGTYEQYF	TGTGCCAGCAGTTACTCCCGAAGACAGGGAACCTACGAGCAGTACTTC
TRBV6-5	TRBJ2-7	.	.	CASSYGGPSSYEQYF	TGTGCCAGCAGTTACGGGGGCCCTAGCTCCTACGAGCAGTACTTC
TRBV11-1	TRBJ1-2	.	TRBD1	CASSPPGGGNYGYTF	TGTGCCAGCAGCCCTCCAGGGGGAGGTAACTATGGCTACACCTTC
TRBV4-2	TRBJ1-1	few	.	CASSQASGVMNTEAFF	TGTGCCAGCAGCCAAGCATCAGGGGTTATGAACACTGAAGCTTTCTTT
TRBV25-1	TRBJ2-3	.	TRBD2	CASSDAPLAGGLTDTQYF	TGTGCCAGCAGTGATGCCCCACTAGCGGGGGGGCTGACAGATACGCAGTATTTT
TRBV30	TRBJ2-5	.	TRBD2	CAWRGAGGQETQYF	TGTGCCTGGAGGGGAGCGGGGGGTCAAGAGACCCAGTACTTC